These 3 T cell receptor beta chains share one sample of origin, sequenced in a study of T cells and Merkel cell carcinoma outcomes. Some clones are missing from TCRdb's copy, which holds only in-frame ones; the method was immunoSEQ multiplex PCR. The sample includes 15,000 or so clones, 75% to 90% of them seen just once. The specimen was tumor tissue from Merkel cell carcinoma. These receptors came from a human donor with Merkel cell carcinoma.

The chain has TRBV2 and TRBJ2-1, with D possibly being TRBD2 (5 bases). Deletions cut 8 bases from V and 9 bases from J, with 17 bases between. Looked up from germline, CDR1 is SNHLY and CDR2 is FYNNEI. The CDR3 is 13 amino acids. The CDR3 DNA reads as TGTGCCAGCTGCGGTCAGGAGGCTGGTGAGCAGTTCTTC. This translates into CASCGQEAGEQFF.

This clone was recorded once. The V and J genes are TRBV6-6 and TRBJ1-1; unclear D gene. This CDR3 is built from 12 residues. Germline CDR1 reads MNHNY; CDR2 reads SVGAGI (reference sequence). Trimming removed 6 bases from V and 6 bases from J, with 11 bases in between. The CDR3 DNA reads as TGTGCCAGCAGCTCTCACGGGGCTGAAGCTTTCTTT. Amino acids: CASSSHGAEAFF.

The rearrangement links TRBV5-1 to TRBJ2-3, with a tentative D call TRBD2 (6 bases). Per germline, CDR1 SGHRS and CDR2 YFSETQ. The CDR3 spans 16 residues. V lost 4 bases to trimming and J lost 4 bases, with 19 bases between them. The DNA of the CDR3 is TGCGCCAGCAGCGGGGGGAGTACCTCGTTAGCAGATACGCAGTATTTT. It translates to CASSGGSTSLADTQYF.